These T cell receptor beta chains were read from a single sample in a study of cytomegalovirus exposure and HLA in healthy donors. The method was immunoSEQ multiplex PCR; TCRdb's version includes in-frame clones alone and lacks a portion of them. In the table there are over 130,000 clones, around 82% of which are singletons. Sequencing was done on a sample of PBMCs. The source of these receptors is a woman between 40 and 55 years old in good health and CMV-seropositive. Each CDR3 is given with its conserved first and last residue. A D gene is named only where the DNA matches it firmly. For some rows the clone size is stated as once, few or many, or as a class when expanded; others skip it.

>NA|TRBJ2-3|few|17|TRBV21-1
TGTGCCAGCAGCCCTATCCGGGCTAGCGGGACCACAGATACGCAGTATTTT
CASSPIRASGTTDTQYF
>NA|TRBJ2-5|NA|11|TRBV29-1
TGCAGCGTAGACTCAGACGGGTCCCAGTACTTC
CSVDSDGSQYF
>TRBD2|TRBJ2-7|NA|13|TRBV11-2
TGTGCCAGCAGCGCACCGGCTAGCGGGAGCAAGTACTTC
CASSAPASGSKYF
>NA|TRBJ2-7|NA|13|TRBV7-7
TGTGCTAGCAGCTCTCAGACGGGAGCCGAGCAGTACTTC
CASSSQTGAEQYF
>NA|TRBJ1-6|NA|15|TRBV28
TGTGCCAGCAGTTTGTCGGACAGTTATAATTCACCCCTCCACTTT
CASSLSDSYNSPLHF
>TRBD2|TRBJ2-3|few|15|TRBV2
TGTGCCAGCAGTGAAACTAGCGGGTTCGATCATACGCAGTATTTT
CASSETSGFDHTQYF
>TRBD2|TRBJ2-1|NA|15|TRBV11-2
TGTGCCAGCAGTTCCAGCGGGAGGTCCTACAATGAGCAGTTCTTC
CASSSSGRSYNEQFF
>TRBD2|TRBJ2-7|once|16|TRBV27
TGTGCCAGCAGTTCCTGGGGGAGGGCCAGCTCCTACGAGCAGTACTTC
CASSSWGRASSYEQYF
>NA|TRBJ1-4|NA|15|TRBV9
TGTGCCAGCAGCGAAGACAGGTCAACTAATGAAAAACTGTTTTTT
CASSEDRSTNEKLFF
>NA|TRBJ2-1|NA|11|TRBV25-1
TGTGCCAGCCGACAGAACAATGAGCAGTTCTTC
CASRQNNEQFF
>TRBD2|TRBJ2-1|NA|15|TRBV11-1
TGTGCCAGCAGCTCTCTAGCGGGGGCTCGCAATGAGCAGTTCTTC
CASSSLAGARNEQFF
>NA|TRBJ1-4|NA|15|TRBV11-2
TGTGCCAGCAGCTTAGGACTCCCGTCGGATGAAAAACTGTTTTTT
CASSLGLPSDEKLFF
>TRBD1|TRBJ2-7|once|15|TRBV18
TGTGCCAGCTCACCACCCGGGACAGGGAGCAACGAGCAGTACTTC
CASSPPGTGSNEQYF
>NA|TRBJ1-6|NA|13|TRBV27
TGTGCCAGCAGACAGGGTCTAAATTCACCCCTCCACTTT
CASRQGLNSPLHF
>NA|TRBJ2-5|NA|14|TRBV11-2
TGTGCCAGCAGCTGGAATAGCCAGCAAGAGACCCAGTACTTC
CASSWNSQQETQYF
>NA|TRBJ2-1|NA|16|TRBV6-1
TGTGCCAGCAGTGAAGGGAGCGGGCCCCGCGGGGATGAGCAGTTCTTC
CASSEGSGPRGDEQFF
>NA|TRBJ1-1|once|14|TRBV12-5
TGTGCTAGTGGTTTGGTGGGGGGGGGCGCTGAAGCTTTCTTT
CASGLVGGGAEAFF
>TRBD2|TRBJ2-7|NA|14|TRBV27
TGTGCCAGCAGTTTACTGGCGGGAGCCTACGAGCAGTACTTC
CASSLLAGAYEQYF
>NA|TRBJ1-1|NA|11|TRBV25-1
TGTGCCAGCAGTCGGAACACTGAAGCTTTCTTT
CASSRNTEAFF
>NA|TRBJ1-2|NA|15|TRBV15
TGTGCCACCAGCAGAGATCGGGCTCAAGGGGTAGGCTACACCTTC
CATSRDRAQGVGYTF
>NA|TRBJ1-1|NA|12|TRBV27
TGTGCCAGCAGTCCCCTAATTGGGGCGGCTTTCTTT
CASSPLIGAAFF
>NA|TRBJ2-1|NA|14|TRBV5-1
TGCGCCGGCAGCTTGGTCGGGAGTTCTAATGAGCAGTTCTTC
CAGSLVGSSNEQFF
>TRBD2|TRBJ2-7|NA|14|TRBV6-1
TGTGCCAGCAGTCATCTCGGGACTAGCGGGGAGCAGTACTTC
CASSHLGTSGEQYF
>NA|TRBJ2-7|once|12|TRBV2
TGTGCCAGGAGGGACTCGTCCTACGAGCAGTACTTC
CARRDSSYEQYF
>NA|TRBJ2-1|NA|16|TRBV4-1
TGCGCCAGCAGCCAAGATTTGCGGACTTCCTACAATGAGCAGTTCTTC
CASSQDLRTSYNEQFF
>NA|TRBJ2-5|few|14|TRBV11-3
TGTGCCAGCAGCTCCACCGGGACTCAAGAGACCCAGTACTTC
CASSSTGTQETQYF
>NA|TRBJ1-1|NA|15|TRBV25-1
TGTGCCAGCAGTGACGCAGGTATCATGAACACTGAAGCTTTCTTT
CASSDAGIMNTEAFF
>TRBD2|TRBJ2-1|NA|15|TRBV5-1
TGCGCCAGCAGCTTTCTAGCGGGAGATCGGAATGAGCAGTTCTTC
CASSFLAGDRNEQFF
>NA|TRBJ2-7|NA|12|TRBV6-1
TGTGCCAGCAGTAAACTTCTCTACGAGCAGTACTTC
CASSKLLYEQYF
>TRBD2|TRBJ2-7|few|15|TRBV11-2
TGTGCCAGCAGCTGGACTAGCGGGGGTTCCTACGAGCAGTACTTC
CASSWTSGGSYEQYF
>TRBD2|TRBJ2-3|NA|15|TRBV7-8
TGTGCCAGCAGCCCTGCGGGAGCGGGGGCAGATACGCAGTATTTT
CASSPAGAGADTQYF
>TRBD2|TRBJ2-2|NA|17|TRBV11-2
TGTGCCAGCAGCTCCTTGACTAGCGGGGCTAACACCGGGGAGCTGTTTTTT
CASSSLTSGANTGELFF
>NA|TRBJ1-3|NA|14|TRBV30
TGTGCCTGGAGCGAAACAGGCTCTGGAAACACCATATATTTT
CAWSETGSGNTIYF
>TRBD1|TRBJ2-7|NA|14|TRBV19
TGTGCCAGTAAACCGGGACAGGGGAGCTACGAGCAGTACTTC
CASKPGQGSYEQYF
>TRBD2|TRBJ2-7|NA|15|TRBV6-5
TGTGCCAGCAGTTACTTAGCGGGAGGATCCTACGAGCAGTACTTC
CASSYLAGGSYEQYF
>NA|TRBJ2-5|many|11|TRBV7-9
TGTGCCAGCAGCTCAGGAGAGACCCAGTACTTC
CASSSGETQYF
>TRBD2|TRBJ2-1|few|18|TRBV7-2
TGTGCCAGCAGCTTAGGCGGTAGGCGGGAGGGGGCTATGAATGAGCAGTTCTTC
CASSLGGRREGAMNEQFF
>NA|TRBJ1-2|NA|12|TRBV28
TGTGCCAGCAGTGGACACAACTATGGCTACACCTTC
CASSGHNYGYTF
>TRBD1|TRBJ1-2|once|13|TRBV5-8
TGTGCCAGCACCCTCGCAGGGGGCTATGGCTACACCTTC
CASTLAGGYGYTF
>TRBD2|TRBJ2-7|NA|16|TRBV6-6
TGTGCCAGCAGTATGGGACTAGCGAGACTTCCCTACGAGCAGTACTTC
CASSMGLARLPYEQYF
>NA|TRBJ2-7|NA|15|TRBV15
TGTGCCACCAGCAGTGCCCCAGCAGGATTCTACGAGCAGTACTTC
CATSSAPAGFYEQYF
>TRBD2|TRBJ2-7|once|16|TRBV2
TGTGCCAGCAGCCACCGGGGGGGGTACGTTACCTACGAGCAGTACTTC
CASSHRGGYVTYEQYF
>TRBD2|TRBJ2-1|NA|16|TRBV5-1
TGCGCCAGCAGCTCTACCCTAGCGGGATCCTACAATGAGCAGTTCTTC
CASSSTLAGSYNEQFF
>NA|TRBJ1-2|NA|14|TRBV7-9
TGTTCCAGCAGCTTAGGCCAGGGTGAAAGTGGCTACACCTTC
CSSSLGQGESGYTF
>NA|TRBJ1-2|NA|14|TRBV28
TGTGCCAGCAGTCCCCGATCAGGGCACTATGGCTACACCTTC
CASSPRSGHYGYTF
>NA|TRBJ1-1|NA|14|TRBV28
TGTGCCAGCAGTTTAAGGGGGTCGAACACTGAAGCTTTCTTT
CASSLRGSNTEAFF
>TRBD1|TRBJ1-6|NA|17|TRBV11-3
TGTGCCAGCAGCTTATCAAACAGGGGCTCCTATAATTCACCCCTCCACTTT
CASSLSNRGSYNSPLHF
>NA|TRBJ2-1|NA|17|TRBV5-5
TGTGCCAGCAGCTTACGGGGTGGCCTAGGCTCCTACAATGAGCAGTTCTTC
CASSLRGGLGSYNEQFF
>TRBD2|TRBJ2-1|NA|16|TRBV7-8
TGTGCCAGCAGCTTAGAGGCTAGCGGGGGATACAATGAGCAGTTCTTC
CASSLEASGGYNEQFF
>NA|TRBJ1-1|NA|13|TRBV29-1
TGCAGCGTCGCCAGGGATGGGGGGGGTGAAGCTTTCTTT
CSVARDGGGEAFF
>NA|TRBJ1-5|NA|15|TRBV11-2
TGTGCCAGCAGCTTAGATTGGGCAGGGCATCAGCCCCAGCATTTT
CASSLDWAGHQPQHF
>NA|TRBJ1-2|NA|14|TRBV18
TGTGCCAGCTCACCACCGTCGGAGTTCTATGGCTACACCTTC
CASSPPSEFYGYTF
>TRBD2|TRBJ2-1|once|16|TRBV5-1
TGCGCCAGCAGCCCAGGGGCTAGCGGGATTTACAATGAGCAGTTCTTC
CASSPGASGIYNEQFF
>NA|TRBJ2-1|NA|14|TRBV5-1
TGCGCCAGCAGCTTGGGACTACCATTGAATGAGCAGTTCTTC
CASSLGLPLNEQFF
>TRBD1|TRBJ1-2|NA|14|TRBV14
TGTGCCAGCAGCCAATTAGACAGGGACTATGGCTACACCTTC
CASSQLDRDYGYTF
>NA|TRBJ2-5|NA|13|TRBV6-1
TGTGCCAGCAGTGAATTTGGGGAGGAGACCCAGTACTTC
CASSEFGEETQYF
>NA|TRBJ2-1|few|13|TRBV6-1
TGTGCCAGCAGGCCTACAGTTTACAATGAGCAGTTCTTC
CASRPTVYNEQFF